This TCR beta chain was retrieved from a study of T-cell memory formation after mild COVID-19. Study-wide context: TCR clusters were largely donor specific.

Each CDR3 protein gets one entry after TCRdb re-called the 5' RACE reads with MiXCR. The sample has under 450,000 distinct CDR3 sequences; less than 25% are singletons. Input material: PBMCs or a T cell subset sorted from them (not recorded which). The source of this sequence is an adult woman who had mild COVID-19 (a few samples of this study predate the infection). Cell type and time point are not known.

The CDR3 DNA is TGTGCCAGCTGGGGACAGGCGTGGGAGACCCAGTACTTC. Encoded protein: CASWGQAWETQYF. The genes are TRBV25-1 and TRBJ2-5, with TRBD1 matching over 8 bases. CDR1 and CDR2 (germline): MGHDK, SYGVNS. Trimming removed 8 bases from V and 5 bases from J; junction bases left unmatched: 7. The CDR3 extends over 13 amino acids.